This TCR beta chain stems from a study of tumor-infiltrating lymphocytes in oesophageal squamous cell carcinoma. Each CDR3 protein gets one entry after TCRdb re-called the PCR reads with MiXCR. The sample includes around 16,000 distinct CDR3 sequences, approximately 50% of them seen just once. Input material: esophageal tumor tissue. This receptor was identified in a male donor with esophageal squamous cell carcinoma.

CDR3 sequence: CASSLKFNTGQGYEQYF. The CDR3 nucleotides are TGTGCCAGCAGCTTAAAATTTAATACAGGACAGGGCTACGAGCAGTACTTC. This chain connects TRBV7-2 to TRBJ2-5, with 8 bases lining up with TRBD1. The end of the DNA aligns better with TRBJ2-7, so the J call may be wrong. CDR1 is SGHTA, CDR2 FQGNSA, per germline. The CDR3 is 17 amino acids.